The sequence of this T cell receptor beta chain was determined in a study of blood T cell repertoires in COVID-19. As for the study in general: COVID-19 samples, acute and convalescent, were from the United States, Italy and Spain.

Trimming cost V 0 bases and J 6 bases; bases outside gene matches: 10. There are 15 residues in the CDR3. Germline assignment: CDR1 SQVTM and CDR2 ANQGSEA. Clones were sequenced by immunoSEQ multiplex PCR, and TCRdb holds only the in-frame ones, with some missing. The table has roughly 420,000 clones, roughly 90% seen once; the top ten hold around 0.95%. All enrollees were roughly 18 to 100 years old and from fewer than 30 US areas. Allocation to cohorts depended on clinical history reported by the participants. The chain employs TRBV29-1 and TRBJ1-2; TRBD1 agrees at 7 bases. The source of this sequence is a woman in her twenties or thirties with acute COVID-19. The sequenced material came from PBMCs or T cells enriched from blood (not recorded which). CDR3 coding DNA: TGCAGCGTTGAAGACCCCGGACAGGATTTCGATGGCTACACCTTC. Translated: CSVEDPGQDFDGYTF.